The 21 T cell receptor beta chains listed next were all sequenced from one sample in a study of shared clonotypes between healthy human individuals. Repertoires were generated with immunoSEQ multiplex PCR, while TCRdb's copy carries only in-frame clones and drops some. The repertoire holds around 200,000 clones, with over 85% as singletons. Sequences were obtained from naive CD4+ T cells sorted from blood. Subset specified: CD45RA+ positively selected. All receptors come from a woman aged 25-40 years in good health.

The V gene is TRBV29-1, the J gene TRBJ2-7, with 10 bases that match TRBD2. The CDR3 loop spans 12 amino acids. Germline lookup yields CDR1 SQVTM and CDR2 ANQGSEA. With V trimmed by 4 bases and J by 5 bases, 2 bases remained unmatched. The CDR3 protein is CSVGTSGNEQYF. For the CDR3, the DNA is TGCAGCGTTGGGACTAGCGGTAACGAGCAGTACTTC.

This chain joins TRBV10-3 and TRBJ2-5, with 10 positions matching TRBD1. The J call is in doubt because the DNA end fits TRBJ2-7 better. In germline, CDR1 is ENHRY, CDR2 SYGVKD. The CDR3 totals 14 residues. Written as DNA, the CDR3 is TGTGCCATCAATACCGGGACAGGGGTCGACGAGCAGTACTTC. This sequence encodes CAINTGTGVDEQYF.

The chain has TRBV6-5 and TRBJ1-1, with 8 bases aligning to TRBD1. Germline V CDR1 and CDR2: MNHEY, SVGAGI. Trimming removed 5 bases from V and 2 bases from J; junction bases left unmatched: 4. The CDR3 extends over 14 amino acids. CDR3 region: CASSEDRGNTEAFF. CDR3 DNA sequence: TGTGCCAGCAGTGAAGACAGGGGTAACACTGAAGCTTTCTTT.

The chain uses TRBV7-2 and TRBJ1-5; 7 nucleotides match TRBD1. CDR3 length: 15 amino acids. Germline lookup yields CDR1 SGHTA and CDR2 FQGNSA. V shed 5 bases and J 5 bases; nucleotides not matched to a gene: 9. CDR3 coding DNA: TGTGCCAGCAGCCTAAGGACAGGCGGATATCAGCCCCAGCATTTT. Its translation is CASSLRTGGYQPQHF. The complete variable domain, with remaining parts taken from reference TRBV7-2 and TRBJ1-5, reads GAGVSQSPSNKVTEKGKDVELRCDPISGHTALYWYRQSLGQGLEFLIYFQGNSAPDKSGLPSDRFSAERTGGSVSTLTIQRTQQEDSAVYLCASSLRTGGYQPQHFGDGTRLSIL.

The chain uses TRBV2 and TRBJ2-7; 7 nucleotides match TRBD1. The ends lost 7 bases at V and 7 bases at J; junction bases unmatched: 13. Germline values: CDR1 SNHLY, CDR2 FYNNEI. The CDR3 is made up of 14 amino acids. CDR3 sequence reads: CASTATGWGIEQYF. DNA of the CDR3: TGTGCCAGCACTGCGACAGGGTGGGGGATTGAGCAGTACTTC.

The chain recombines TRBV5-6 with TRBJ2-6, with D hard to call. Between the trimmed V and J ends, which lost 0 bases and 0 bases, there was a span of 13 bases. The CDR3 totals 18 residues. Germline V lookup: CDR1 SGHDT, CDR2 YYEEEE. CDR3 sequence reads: CASSLVEEYTSGANVLTF. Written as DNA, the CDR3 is TGTGCCAGCAGCTTGGTAGAGGAATATACCTCTGGGGCCAACGTCCTGACTTTC.

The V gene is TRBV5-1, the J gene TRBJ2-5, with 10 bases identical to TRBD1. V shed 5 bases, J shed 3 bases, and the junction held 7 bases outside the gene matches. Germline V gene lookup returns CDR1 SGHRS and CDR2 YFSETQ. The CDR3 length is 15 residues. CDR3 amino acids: CASRPGDRGKETQYF. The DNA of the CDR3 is TGCGCCAGCAGACCCGGGGACAGGGGAAAAGAGACCCAGTACTTC. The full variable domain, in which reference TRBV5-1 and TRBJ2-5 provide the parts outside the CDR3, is KAGVTQTPRYLIKTRGQQVTLSCSPISGHRSVSWYQQTPGQGLQFLFEYFSETQRNKGNFPGRFSGRQFSNSRSEMNVSTLELGDSALYLCASRPGDRGKETQYFGPGTRLLVL.

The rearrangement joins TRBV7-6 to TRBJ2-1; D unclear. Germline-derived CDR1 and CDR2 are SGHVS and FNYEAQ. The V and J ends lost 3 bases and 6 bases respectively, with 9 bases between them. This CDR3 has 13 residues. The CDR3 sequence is CASSFSIPNEQFF. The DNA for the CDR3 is TGTGCCAGCAGCTTCTCCATACCCAATGAGCAGTTCTTC.

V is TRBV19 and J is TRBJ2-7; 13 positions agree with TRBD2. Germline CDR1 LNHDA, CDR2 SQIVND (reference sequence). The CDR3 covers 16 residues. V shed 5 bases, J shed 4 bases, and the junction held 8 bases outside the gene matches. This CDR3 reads CASSQNKGLAGYEQYF. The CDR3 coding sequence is TGTGCCAGTAGTCAAAATAAGGGACTAGCGGGGTACGAGCAGTACTTC.

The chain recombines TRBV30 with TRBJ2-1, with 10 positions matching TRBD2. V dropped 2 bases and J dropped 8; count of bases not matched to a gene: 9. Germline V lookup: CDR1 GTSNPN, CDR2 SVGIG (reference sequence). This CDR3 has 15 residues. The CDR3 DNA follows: TGTGCCTGGAGTAGGGCTAGCGGGAGATTAGATGAGCAGTTCTTC. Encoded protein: CAWSRASGRLDEQFF.

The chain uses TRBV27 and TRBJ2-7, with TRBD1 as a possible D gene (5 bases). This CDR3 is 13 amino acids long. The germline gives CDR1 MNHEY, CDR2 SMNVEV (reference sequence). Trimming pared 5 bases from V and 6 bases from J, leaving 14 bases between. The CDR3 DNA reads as TGTGCCAGCAGTCTAAGGGGCCATGCCGAGCAGTACTTC. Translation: CASSLRGHAEQYF.

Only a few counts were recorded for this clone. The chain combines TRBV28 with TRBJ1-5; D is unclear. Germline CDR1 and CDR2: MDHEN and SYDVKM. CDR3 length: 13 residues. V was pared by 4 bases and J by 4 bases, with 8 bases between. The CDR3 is CASSSPENQPQHF. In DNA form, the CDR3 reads TGTGCCAGCAGTTCGCCAGAGAATCAGCCCCAGCATTTT.

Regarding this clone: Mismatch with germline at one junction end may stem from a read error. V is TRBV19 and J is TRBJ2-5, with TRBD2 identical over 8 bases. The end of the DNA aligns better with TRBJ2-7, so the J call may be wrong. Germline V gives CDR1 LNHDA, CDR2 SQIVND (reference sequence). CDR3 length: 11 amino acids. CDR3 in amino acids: CATSESYEQYF. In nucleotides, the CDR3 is TGCGCGACTAGCGAGTCCTACGAGCAGTACTTC.

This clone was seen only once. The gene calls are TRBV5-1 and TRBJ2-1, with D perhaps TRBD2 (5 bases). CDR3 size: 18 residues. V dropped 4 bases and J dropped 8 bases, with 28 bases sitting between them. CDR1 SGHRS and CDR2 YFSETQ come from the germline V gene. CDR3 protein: CASSRGISRRPLIDEQFF. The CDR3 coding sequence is TGCGCCAGCAGCCGCGGAATTTCGAGGAGGCCCCTTATCGATGAGCAGTTCTTC. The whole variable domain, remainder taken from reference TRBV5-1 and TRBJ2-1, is KAGVTQTPRYLIKTRGQQVTLSCSPISGHRSVSWYQQTPGQGLQFLFEYFSETQRNKGNFPGRFSGRQFSNSRSEMNVSTLELGDSALYLCASSRGISRRPLIDEQFFGPGTRLTVL.

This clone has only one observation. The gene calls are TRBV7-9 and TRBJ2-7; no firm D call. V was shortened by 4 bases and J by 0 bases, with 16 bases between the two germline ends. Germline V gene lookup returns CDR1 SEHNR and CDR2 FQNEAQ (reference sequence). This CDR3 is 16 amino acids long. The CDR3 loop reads CASSWGSGSSSYEQYF. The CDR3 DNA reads TGTGCCAGCAGCTGGGGATCAGGTTCCAGCTCCTACGAGCAGTACTTC.

The CDR3 bases are TGTGCCACCAGCAGAGGACAAGAGACCCAGTACTTC. Its protein product is CATSRGQETQYF. This sequence joins TRBV15 and TRBJ2-5; D remains unclear. The V gene lost 1 base and the J gene lost 2 bases, with 2 bases spanning the gap. Germline V gene lookup returns CDR1 LNHNV and CDR2 YYDKDF (reference sequence). CDR3 length: 12 residues.

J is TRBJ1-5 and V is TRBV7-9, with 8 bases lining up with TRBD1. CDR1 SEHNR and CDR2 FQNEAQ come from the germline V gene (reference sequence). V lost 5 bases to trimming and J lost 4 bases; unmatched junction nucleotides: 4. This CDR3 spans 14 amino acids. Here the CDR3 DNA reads TGTGCCAGCAGCCCGGGACAGGCGAATCAGCCCCAGCATTTT. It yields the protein CASSPGQANQPQHF.

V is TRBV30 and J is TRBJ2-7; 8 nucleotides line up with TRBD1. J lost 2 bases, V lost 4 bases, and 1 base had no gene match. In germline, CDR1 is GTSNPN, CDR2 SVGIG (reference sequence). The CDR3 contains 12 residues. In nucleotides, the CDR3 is TGTGCCTGGACCAGGGGGCCCTACGAGCAGTACTTC. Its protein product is CAWTRGPYEQYF.

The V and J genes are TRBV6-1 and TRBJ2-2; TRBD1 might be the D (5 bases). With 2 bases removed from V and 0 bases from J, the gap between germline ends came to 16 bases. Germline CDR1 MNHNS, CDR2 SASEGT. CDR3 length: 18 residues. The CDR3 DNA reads TGTGCCAGCAGTGAATGGGGCCCTTTCTCACCGAACACCGGGGAGCTGTTTTTT. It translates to CASSEWGPFSPNTGELFF.

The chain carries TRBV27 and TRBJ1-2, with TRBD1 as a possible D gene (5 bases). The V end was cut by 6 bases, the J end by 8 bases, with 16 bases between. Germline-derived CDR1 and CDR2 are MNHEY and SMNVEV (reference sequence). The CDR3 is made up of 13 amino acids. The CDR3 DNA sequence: TGTGCCAGCAGACCACGTCAGGGTCTAGGCTACACCTTC. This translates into CASRPRQGLGYTF.

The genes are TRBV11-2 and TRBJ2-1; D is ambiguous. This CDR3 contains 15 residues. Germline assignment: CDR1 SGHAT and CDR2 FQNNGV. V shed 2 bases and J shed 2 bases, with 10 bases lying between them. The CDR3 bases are TGTGCCAGCAGCTTACAGGCTGCTACCTACAATGAGCAGTTCTTC. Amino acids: CASSLQAATYNEQFF.